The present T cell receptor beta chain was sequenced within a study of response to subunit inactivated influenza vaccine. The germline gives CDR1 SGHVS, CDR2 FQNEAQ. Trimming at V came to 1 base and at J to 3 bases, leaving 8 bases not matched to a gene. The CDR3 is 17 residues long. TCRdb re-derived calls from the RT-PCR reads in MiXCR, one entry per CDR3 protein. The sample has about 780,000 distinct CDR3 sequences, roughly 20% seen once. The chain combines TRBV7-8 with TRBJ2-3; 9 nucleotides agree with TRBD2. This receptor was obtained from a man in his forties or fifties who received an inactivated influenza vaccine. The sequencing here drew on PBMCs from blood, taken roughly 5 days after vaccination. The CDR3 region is CASSLEGLAGPTDTQYF. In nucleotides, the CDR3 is TGTGCCAGCAGCTTAGAAGGCCTAGCGGGACCTACAGATACGCAGTATTTT.